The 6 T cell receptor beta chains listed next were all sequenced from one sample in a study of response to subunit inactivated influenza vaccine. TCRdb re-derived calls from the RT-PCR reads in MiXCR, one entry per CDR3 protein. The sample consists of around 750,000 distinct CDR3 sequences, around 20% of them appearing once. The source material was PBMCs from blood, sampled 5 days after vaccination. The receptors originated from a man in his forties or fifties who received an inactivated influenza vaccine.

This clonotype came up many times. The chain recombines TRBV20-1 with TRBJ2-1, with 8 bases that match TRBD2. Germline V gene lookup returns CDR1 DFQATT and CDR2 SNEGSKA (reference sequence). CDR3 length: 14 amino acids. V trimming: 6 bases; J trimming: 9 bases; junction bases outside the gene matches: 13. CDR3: CSAGRGPGNSEQFF. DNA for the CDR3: TGCAGTGCCGGGAGGGGACCAGGTAACAGTGAGCAGTTCTTC.

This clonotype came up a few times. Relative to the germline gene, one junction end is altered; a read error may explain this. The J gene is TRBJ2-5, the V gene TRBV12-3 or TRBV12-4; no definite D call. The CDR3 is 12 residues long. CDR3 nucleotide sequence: TGTGCCAGCAGTTTAGGCGCCATTGTATTGGACTTC. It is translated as CASSLGAIVLDF.

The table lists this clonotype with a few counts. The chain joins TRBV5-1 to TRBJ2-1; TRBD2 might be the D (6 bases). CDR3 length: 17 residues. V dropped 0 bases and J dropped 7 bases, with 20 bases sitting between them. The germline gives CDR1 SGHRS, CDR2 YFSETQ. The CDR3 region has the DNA TGCGCCAGCAGCTTGGGGAGGGTGGGGCTCGAACGTAATGAGCAGTTCTTC. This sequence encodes CASSLGRVGLERNEQFF. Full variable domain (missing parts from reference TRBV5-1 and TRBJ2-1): KAGVTQTPRYLIKTRGQQVTLSCSPISGHRSVSWYQQTPGQGLQFLFEYFSETQRNKGNFPGRFSGRQFSNSRSEMNVSTLELGDSALYLCASSLGRVGLERNEQFFGPGTRLTVL.

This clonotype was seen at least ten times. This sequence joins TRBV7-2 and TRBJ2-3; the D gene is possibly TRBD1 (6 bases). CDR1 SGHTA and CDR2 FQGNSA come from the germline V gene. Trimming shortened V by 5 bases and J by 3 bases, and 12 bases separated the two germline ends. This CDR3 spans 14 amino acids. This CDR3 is CASSTPGQTDTQYF. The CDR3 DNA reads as TGTGCCAGCAGCACGCCGGGACAAACAGATACGCAGTATTTT.

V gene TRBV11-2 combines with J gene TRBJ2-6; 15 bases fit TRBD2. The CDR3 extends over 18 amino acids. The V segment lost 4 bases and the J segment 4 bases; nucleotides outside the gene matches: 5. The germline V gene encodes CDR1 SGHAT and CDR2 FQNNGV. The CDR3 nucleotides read TGTGCCAGCAGCTCCTGGACTAGCGGGGGGGTAGGGGCCAACGTCCTGACTTTC. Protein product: CASSSWTSGGVGANVLTF. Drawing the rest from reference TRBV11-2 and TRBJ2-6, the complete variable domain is EAGVAQSPRYKIIEKRQSVAFWCNPISGHATLYWYQQILGQGPKLLIQFQNNGVVDDSQLPKDRFSAERLKGVDSTLKIQPAKLEDSAVYLCASSSWTSGGVGANVLTFGAGSRLTVL.

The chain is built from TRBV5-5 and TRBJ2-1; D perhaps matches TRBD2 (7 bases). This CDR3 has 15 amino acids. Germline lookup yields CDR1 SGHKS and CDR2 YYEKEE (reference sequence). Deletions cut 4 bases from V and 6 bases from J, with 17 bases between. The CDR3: CASSPLSGGVNEQFF. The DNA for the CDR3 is TGTGCCAGCAGCCCCCTGTCGGGGGGCGTCAATGAGCAGTTCTTC.